These 27 T cell receptor beta chains share one sample of origin, sequenced in a study of blood T cell repertoires in COVID-19 (dated by TCRdb to the early 2020s). The library was made by the immunoSEQ multiplex PCR assay. TCRdb limited this immuneACCESS table to in-frame rearrangements with V and J called. A share of clones is missing; checked studies link under half to unresolved V genes, and the rest is unexplained. This sample lists approximately 150,000 clones; approximately 80% were detected once. 6% of the sample belongs to the ten largest clones. Material for sequencing was PBMCs or T cells enriched from blood (not recorded which). The receptors were gathered from a man aged 35-49 years who had recovered from COVID-19.

This clone has a handful of counts. The V call is TRBV24-1, the J call TRBJ2-5; TRBD2 agrees at 9 bases. J was trimmed by 4 bases and V by 0 bases; bases with no gene match: 5. Germline V gene data show CDR1 as KGHDR and CDR2 as SFDVKD. The CDR3 loop spans 16 amino acids. The CDR3, as DNA: TGTGCCACCAGTGATTTGTCTGCGGGGGGGCGAGAGACCCAGTACTTC. Translation gives CATSDLSAGGRETQYF.

CDR3 nucleotide sequence: TGTGCCAGTCGCTCGGGCACGGGGGGAGATACGCAGTATTTT. As protein: CASRSGTGGDTQYF. The chain recombines TRBV2 with TRBJ2-3; 7 bases agree with TRBD2. Germline V CDR1 and CDR2: SNHLY, FYNNEI. The CDR3 runs to 14 residues. After removal of 9 bases from V and 5 bases from J, the junction contained 11 bases not matched to a gene.

V usage is TRBV6-5 and J usage is TRBJ1-2; TRBD1 aligns across 7 bases. CDR1 and CDR2 from the germline V gene are MNHEY and SVGAGI. This CDR3 is 14 amino acids long. With V trimmed by 11 bases and J by 4 bases, 13 bases remained unmatched. In DNA form, the CDR3 reads TGTGCCGCAGGGGGTCTTGCAGGGACCTATGGCTACACCTTC. It yields the protein CAAGGLAGTYGYTF.

The chain uses TRBV30 and TRBJ1-6; 9 bases are a match to TRBD1. Per the germline V gene, CDR1 is GTSNPN and CDR2 is SVGIG (reference sequence). The CDR3 is made up of 16 amino acids. V lost 0 bases and J lost 11; bases outside the gene matches: 11. CDR3 sequence (DNA): TGTGCCTGGAGTGTACTTACGGGACAGGGATCTGCACCCCTCCACTTT. This translates into CAWSVLTGQGSAPLHF.

This chain joins TRBV4-2 and TRBJ2-4; 10 bases agree with TRBD1. The CDR3 loop spans 14 amino acids. In germline, CDR1 is LGHNA, CDR2 YNFKEQ. The V segment lost 4 bases and the J segment 6 bases; nucleotides outside the gene matches: 3. In DNA form, the CDR3 reads TGTGCCAGCAGCCCTGGACAGGGGGGAAACATTCAGTACTTC. Translation gives CASSPGQGGNIQYF.

This clone was found a few times. The rearrangement uses TRBV5-1 and TRBJ1-3, with D uncertain. Germline assignment: CDR1 SGHRS and CDR2 YFSETQ. Trimming removed 4 bases from V and 0 bases from J, with 17 bases in between. The CDR3 has 17 residues. This chain's CDR3 is CASSPRAQEASGNTIYF. The CDR3 nucleotides read TGCGCCAGCAGCCCGCGAGCCCAAGAGGCCTCTGGAAACACCATATATTTT.

The chain carries TRBV7-9 and TRBJ2-1, with 10 bases fitting TRBD1. The V and J ends lost 9 bases and 2 bases, in that order; junction bases with no gene match: 10. Germline CDR1 reads SEHNR; CDR2 reads FQNEAQ (reference sequence). The CDR3 sequence is 16 residues long. CDR3 DNA: TGTGCCAGTACCGGGACAGGGGCAAGAGCCTACAATGAGCAGTTCTTC. Its protein is CASTGTGARAYNEQFF.

This sequence joins TRBV23-1 and TRBJ2-1; possibly TRBD2 for D (5 bases). TRBV23-1 carries the ORF label, with uncertain function. The V gene lost 7 bases and the J gene lost 1 base, with 14 bases spanning the gap. The CDR3 covers 15 residues. The CDR3 DNA reads TGCGCCAGCACGAGTAGCAGGAGGTCCTACAATGAGCAGTTCTTC. Its translation is CASTSSRRSYNEQFF.

This chain uses TRBV5-4 with TRBJ2-6, with D unresolved. V gave up 2 bases and J gave up 0 bases, with 9 bases separating them. The CDR3 runs to 16 residues. Germline-derived CDR1 and CDR2 are SGHNT and YYREEE (reference sequence). The CDR3 here is CASSFGGNSGANVLTF. The CDR3 region has the DNA TGTGCCAGCAGCTTCGGCGGAAACTCTGGGGCCAACGTCCTGACTTTC.

The chain carries TRBV11-2 and TRBJ1-1, with D perhaps TRBD1 (6 bases). The germline V gene has CDR1 SGHAT and CDR2 FQNNGV. CDR3 size: 15 residues. Deletions cut 6 bases from V and 3 bases from J, with 17 bases between. Written as DNA, the CDR3 is TGTGCCAGCAGTTTGAATGCAGGGGTGGACACTGAAGCTTTCTTT. This translates into CASSLNAGVDTEAFF. Complete variable domain (other parts from reference TRBV11-2 and TRBJ1-1): EAGVAQSPRYKIIEKRQSVAFWCNPISGHATLYWYQQILGQGPKLLIQFQNNGVVDDSQLPKDRFSAERLKGVDSTLKIQPAKLEDSAVYLCASSLNAGVDTEAFFGQGTRLTVV.

The chain uses TRBV30 and TRBJ1-1, with D hard to call. The CDR3 totals 12 residues. Trimming removed 4 bases from V and 4 bases from J, with 10 bases in between. Germline values: CDR1 GTSNPN, CDR2 SVGIG (reference sequence). CDR3 region: CAWTDKATEAFF. The DNA for the CDR3 is TGTGCCTGGACCGACAAGGCCACTGAAGCTTTCTTT.

This chain joins TRBV19 and TRBJ2-2; 8 nucleotides agree with TRBD2. CDR3 length equals 15 residues. Trimming removed 5 bases from V and 0 bases from J; junction bases left unmatched: 2. The germline gives CDR1 LNHDA, CDR2 SQIVND (reference sequence). Here the CDR3 DNA reads TGTGCCAGTAGTGTACTAGCGGCGAACACCGGGGAGCTGTTTTTT. Protein: CASSVLAANTGELFF.

The chain links TRBV2 to TRBJ1-5; D gene uncertain. The CDR3 is 13 amino acids. Trimming removed 10 bases at V and 3 bases at J, with 13 bases between. Germline V lookup: CDR1 SNHLY, CDR2 FYNNEI. CDR3 amino acids: CATSGETNQPQHF. DNA of the CDR3: TGTGCCACCTCCGGGGAGACCAATCAGCCCCAGCATTTT.

The rearrangement links TRBV3-1 (or the pseudogene TRBV3-2) to TRBJ2-3; TRBD2 is a possible D gene (6 bases). Germline-derived CDR1 and CDR2 are LGHDT and YNNKEL (reference sequence). Trimming left V 4 bases short and J 5 bases short, with 13 bases between. CDR3 size: 14 residues. The CDR3 sequence is CASSPRLGGDTQYF. The CDR3 coding sequence is TGTGCCAGCAGCCCCCGACTAGGAGGAGATACGCAGTATTTT.

The V call is TRBV30, the J call TRBJ1-6, with TRBD1 as a possible D gene (6 bases). V lost 0 bases and J lost 7, with 13 bases in between. Germline loops: CDR1 GTSNPN, CDR2 SVGIG (reference sequence). This CDR3 region has 15 residues. The CDR3 DNA reads as TGTGCCTGGAGTGTGGACCAGGGGTCAAATTCACCCCTCCACTTT. Its protein is CAWSVDQGSNSPLHF.

V gene TRBV30 combines with J gene TRBJ2-3; the D is unclear. The V gene lost 0 bases and the J gene lost 4 bases, with 11 bases spanning the gap. CDR3 size: 14 residues. Per germline, CDR1 GTSNPN and CDR2 SVGIG (reference sequence). CDR3 in DNA: TGTGCCTGGAGTGTGGATCGTGGAGCAGATACGCAGTATTTT. This gives the protein CAWSVDRGADTQYF.

The rearrangement uses TRBV9 and TRBJ1-5; D not certain. The V gene lost 4 bases and the J gene lost 4 bases, with 12 bases spanning the gap. The CDR3 runs 14 residues. Germline assignment: CDR1 SGDLS and CDR2 YYNGEE. The CDR3: CASSTSGGNQPQHF. The CDR3 DNA reads as TGTGCCAGCAGCACCAGCGGCGGGAATCAGCCCCAGCATTTT.

The rearrangement joins TRBV9 to TRBJ1-5; 7 bases fit TRBD1. Germline CDR1 SGDLS, CDR2 YYNGEE. There are 16 residues in the CDR3. The V gene end was trimmed by 4 bases and the J gene end by 3 bases; junction bases not matched to a gene: 10. CDR3 nucleotide sequence: TGTGCCAGCAGCCTAGGGGGCACGGCTTACAATCAGCCCCAGCATTTT. It yields the protein CASSLGGTAYNQPQHF.

This clone was found once. The chain combines TRBV19 with TRBJ2-2; 8 bases are a match to TRBD1. This CDR3 region has 15 residues. The junction had 10 bases not matched to a gene; V was cut back by 6 bases and J by 7 bases. The germline CDR1 and CDR2 sequences are LNHDA and SQIVND (reference sequence). CDR3 sequence reads: CASRKRQGFFGELFF. CDR3 DNA: TGTGCCAGTAGAAAGAGACAGGGGTTTTTCGGGGAGCTGTTTTTT.

DNA for the CDR3: TGTGCCAGCAGCTTCCCGACCCTAGCGGGGAGCCGGGATACGCAGTATTTT. Translated: CASSFPTLAGSRDTQYF. The gene calls are TRBV7-9 and TRBJ2-3; 9 bases align to TRBD2. The V segment lost 3 bases and the J segment 6 bases; nucleotides outside the gene matches: 13. Germline V gene data show CDR1 as SEHNR and CDR2 as FQNEAQ (reference sequence). The CDR3 runs 17 residues.

The gene calls are TRBV24-1 and TRBJ1-5; possible D gene TRBD1, 5 bases. Looked up from germline, CDR1 is KGHDR and CDR2 is SFDVKD. CDR3 size: 17 residues. The V gene lost 3 bases and the J gene lost 1 base, with 15 bases spanning the gap. Written as DNA, the CDR3 is TGTGCCACCAGTGATCCAGGAGACAGCCTAAGCAATCAGCCCCAGCATTTT. Protein: CATSDPGDSLSNQPQHF.

For the CDR3, the DNA is TGTGCCACCGGGCGTAACTCCTTCACAGATACGCAGTATTTT. It is translated as CATGRNSFTDTQYF. The V and J genes are TRBV24-1 and TRBJ2-3; D is unresolved. The CDR3 length is 14 residues. V dropped 9 bases and J dropped 2 bases, with 14 bases sitting between them. CDR1 KGHDR and CDR2 SFDVKD come from the germline V gene.

The V gene is TRBV10-1, the J gene TRBJ1-3; 8 bases match TRBD1. Germline values: CDR1 WNHNN, CDR2 SYGVQD (reference sequence). This CDR3 has 15 residues. Trimming removed 4 bases from V and 1 base from J; junction bases left unmatched: 3. The CDR3 DNA is TGCGCCAGCAGTGCTAGGACAGGGTCTGGAAACACCATATATTTT. Amino acids: CASSARTGSGNTIYF.

The chain links TRBV29-1 to TRBJ1-2; the D gene is possibly TRBD1 (5 bases). CDR3 length: 11 amino acids. CDR1 SQVTM and CDR2 ANQGSEA come from the germline V gene. V was cut by 1 base and J by 8 bases, with 8 bases left in between. The CDR3 coding sequence is TGCAGCGTTGAAGGTCCAGGGGGCTACACCTTC. Amino acids: CSVEGPGGYTF.

The chain joins TRBV7-9 to TRBJ2-7; 8 bases line up with TRBD1. The CDR3 is made up of 14 amino acids. V was pared by 1 base and J by 9 bases, with 8 bases of the junction left unmatched. The germline CDR1 and CDR2 sequences are SEHNR and FQNEAQ (reference sequence). CDR3 sequence reads: CASSLGQGLPGQYF. DNA for the CDR3: TGTGCCAGCAGCTTAGGACAGGGGCTCCCGGGGCAGTACTTC. The complete variable domain, with remaining parts taken from reference TRBV7-9 and TRBJ2-7, reads DTGVSQNPRHKITKRGQNVTFRCDPISEHNRLYWYRQTLGQGPEFLTYFQNEAQLEKSRLLSDRFSAERPKGSFSTLEIQRTEQGDSAMYLCASSLGQGLPGQYFGPGTRLTVT.

This clone has a count of ten or more. The chain carries TRBV7-8 and TRBJ2-5, with TRBD2 matching over 7 bases. Germline trimming cut 0 bases from V and 2 bases from J; bases unmatched to any gene: 3. Germline V gives CDR1 SGHVS, CDR2 FQNEAQ. This CDR3 contains 15 residues. The DNA for the CDR3 is TGTGCCAGCAGCTTAGCGGGGGGGTCGCAAGAGACCCAGTACTTC. Residues: CASSLAGGSQETQYF.

The rearrangement links TRBV20-1 to TRBJ2-1; 8 nucleotides agree with TRBD2. The CDR3 is made up of 11 amino acids. J lost 8 bases, V lost 3 bases, and 0 bases had no gene match. Germline CDR1 reads DFQATT; CDR2 reads SNEGSKA (reference sequence). The CDR3 bases are TGCAGTGCTAGCGGGGGGGATGAGCAGTTCTTC. Amino acid sequence: CSASGGDEQFF.